This T cell receptor beta chain appears in the sequencing data of a study of blood T cell repertoires in COVID-19 (dated by TCRdb to the early 2020s). About the investigation overall: The collaborator samples originated in the United States, Italy and Spain and spanned the acute and convalescent phases of COVID-19. The material from the prospective study consisted of cDNA or gDNA derived from T cells, B-cell-depleted T cells, or PBMCs. Subjects who had been exposed to COVID-19, were actively infected with it, or had recovered from it provided the deeply sampled blood TCRbeta repertoires that made up the dataset. The repertoires were released in a freely available public database meant as a resource for research on the immune response to SARS-CoV-2. Samples came from the ongoing ImmuneRACE study (first 160 participants) plus 1,254 subjects from 6 global collaborators. Nearly every sample came with metadata listing a de-identified subject ID, COVID-19 status, age in years and sex. Where available, HLA class I and class II types were obtained from metadata supplied by the sample provider rather than from assay-based typing. What the study reported, not specific to this receptor: Clinical and demographic metadata were provided uncurated, with the amount varying by source and participant.

TCRbeta CDR3 regions were amplified from genomic DNA using the immunoSEQ Assay, a bias-controlled multiplex PCR. The original methods were these. The number of nucleated cells in each sample was estimated from the amplification of reference gene primers within the assay. Sequence reads were collapsed and filtered to measure the absolute abundance of every unique TCRbeta CDR3 rearrangement. For each sample, productive Simpson clonality was calculated as the square root of Simpson's diversity index over productive rearrangements. Not all clones reach the TCRdb copy of this immuneACCESS table, which keeps in-frame sequences only. Checked studies attribute under half of the gap to unresolved V genes and leave the rest unexplained. That table supplies the V and J calls and clone size; D and trimming were determined from the DNA. A total of around 250,000 clones appear in this sample, 75% to 90% of them only once. The ten largest clones take up 4.1% of the sample.

Enrolling through a virtual design, the prospective study's participants ranged in age from roughly 18 to 89 years and lived across around 25 United States geographic areas. To assign participants to cohorts, the prospective study relied on clinical history that participants themselves reported in a screening survey and a study questionnaire. In the prospective study, whole blood, serum and a nasopharyngeal or oropharyngeal swab were collected from each participant by mobile phlebotomists. Additional blood draws and questionnaires over a 2-month period could optionally be provided by prospective study participants. Before DNA extraction, blood samples from the prospective study were shipped at room temperature or frozen. On this clone: Its specific antigen is unknown. One base away there is no much larger clone; base qualities are not given.

Unmatched junction bases come to 11, with V trimmed by 5 bases and J by 5 bases. The CDR3, cysteine through phenylalanine, is 15 amino acids long. The entry retains the CDR3 DNA only, 45 bases that are in frame from base 1. CDR1 and CDR2 were assigned from the germline V gene as MDHEN and SYDVKM. The source material was PBMCs or T cells enriched from blood (not recorded which). This chain is built from TRBV28 and TRBJ2-7, with 8 bases in between that match TRBD1. This TCR was sampled from a woman younger than 45 with acute COVID-19. This receptor has the CDR3 CASSPSTGASNEQYF. The nucleotide sequence reads as follows: TGTGCCAGCAGTCCCTCGACAGGGGCATCGAACGAGCAGTACTTC.